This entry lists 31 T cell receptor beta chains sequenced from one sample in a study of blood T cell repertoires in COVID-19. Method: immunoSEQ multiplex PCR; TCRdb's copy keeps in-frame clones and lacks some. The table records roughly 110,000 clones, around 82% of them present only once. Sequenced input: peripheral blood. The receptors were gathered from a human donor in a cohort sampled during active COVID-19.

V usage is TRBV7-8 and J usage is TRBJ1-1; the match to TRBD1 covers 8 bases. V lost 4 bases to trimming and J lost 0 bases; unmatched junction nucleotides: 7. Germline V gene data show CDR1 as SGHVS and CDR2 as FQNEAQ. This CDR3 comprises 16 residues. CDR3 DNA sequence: TGTGCCAGCAGCTCCCTACAGGGGGTCATGAACACTGAAGCTTTCTTT. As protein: CASSSLQGVMNTEAFF. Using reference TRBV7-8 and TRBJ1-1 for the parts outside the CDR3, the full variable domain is GAGVSQSPRYKVAKRGQDVALRCDPISGHVSLFWYQQALGQGPEFLTYFQNEAQLDKSGLPSDRFFAERPEGSVSTLKIQRTQQEDSAVYLCASSSLQGVMNTEAFFGQGTRLTVV.

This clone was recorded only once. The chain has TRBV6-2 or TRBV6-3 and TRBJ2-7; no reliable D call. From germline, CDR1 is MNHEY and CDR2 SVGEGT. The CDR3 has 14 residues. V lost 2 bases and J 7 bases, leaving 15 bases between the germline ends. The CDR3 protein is CASSYTLGFGEQYF. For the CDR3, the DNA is TGTGCCAGCAGTTACACCCTCGGGTTCGGGGAGCAGTACTTC.

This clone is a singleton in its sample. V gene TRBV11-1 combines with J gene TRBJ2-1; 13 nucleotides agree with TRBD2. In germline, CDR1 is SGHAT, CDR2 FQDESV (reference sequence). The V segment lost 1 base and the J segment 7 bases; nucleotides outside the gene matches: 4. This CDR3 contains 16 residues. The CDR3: CASSLVGLAGRNEQFF. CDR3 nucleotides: TGTGCCAGCAGCTTAGTGGGACTAGCGGGAAGAAATGAGCAGTTCTTC. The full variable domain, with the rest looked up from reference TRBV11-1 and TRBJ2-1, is EAEVAQSPRYKITEKSQAVAFWCDPISGHATLYWYRQILGQGPELLVQFQDESVVDDSQLPKDRFSAERLKGVDSTLKIQPAELGDSAMYLCASSLVGLAGRNEQFFGPGTRLTVL.

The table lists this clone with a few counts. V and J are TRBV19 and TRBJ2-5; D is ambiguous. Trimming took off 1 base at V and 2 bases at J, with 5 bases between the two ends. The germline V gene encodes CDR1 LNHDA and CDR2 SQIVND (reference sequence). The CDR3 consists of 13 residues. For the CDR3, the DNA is TGTGCCAGTAGTATAGGTCGGCAAGAGACCCAGTACTTC. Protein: CASSIGRQETQYF.

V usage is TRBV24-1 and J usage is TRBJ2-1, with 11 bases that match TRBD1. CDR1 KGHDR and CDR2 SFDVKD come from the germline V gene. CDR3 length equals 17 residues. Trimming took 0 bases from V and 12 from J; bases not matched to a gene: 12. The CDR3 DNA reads TGTGCCACCAGTGATTTGCCGTCTAGGACAGGGGGCCGGGTGCAGTTCTTC. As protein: CATSDLPSRTGGRVQFF.

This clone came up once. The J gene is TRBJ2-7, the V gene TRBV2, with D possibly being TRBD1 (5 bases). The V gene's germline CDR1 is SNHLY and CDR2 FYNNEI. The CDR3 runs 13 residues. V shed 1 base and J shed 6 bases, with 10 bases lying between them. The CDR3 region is CASSEEGYSEQYV. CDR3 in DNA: TGTGCCAGCAGTGAAGAGGGGTACTCCGAGCAGTACGTC.

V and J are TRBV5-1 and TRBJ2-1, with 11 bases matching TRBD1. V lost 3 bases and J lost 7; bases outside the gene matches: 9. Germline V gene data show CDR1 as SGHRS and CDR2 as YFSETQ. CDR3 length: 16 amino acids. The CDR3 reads CASSSLGTGGRNEQFF. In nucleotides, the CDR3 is TGCGCCAGCAGCTCCCTTGGGACAGGGGGGAGAAATGAGCAGTTCTTC.

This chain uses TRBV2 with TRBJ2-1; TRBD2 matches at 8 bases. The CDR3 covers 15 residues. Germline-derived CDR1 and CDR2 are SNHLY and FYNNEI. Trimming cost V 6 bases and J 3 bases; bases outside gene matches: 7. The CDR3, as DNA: TGTGCCAGCAGATCAGCGGGAGTGGGCTACAATGAGCAGTTCTTC. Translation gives CASRSAGVGYNEQFF.

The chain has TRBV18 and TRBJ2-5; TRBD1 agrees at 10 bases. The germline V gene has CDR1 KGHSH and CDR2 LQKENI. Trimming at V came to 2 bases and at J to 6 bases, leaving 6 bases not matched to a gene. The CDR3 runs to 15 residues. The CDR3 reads CASSPMTGGGQTQYF. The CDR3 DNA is TGTGCCAGCTCACCAATGACAGGGGGCGGACAGACCCAGTACTTC.

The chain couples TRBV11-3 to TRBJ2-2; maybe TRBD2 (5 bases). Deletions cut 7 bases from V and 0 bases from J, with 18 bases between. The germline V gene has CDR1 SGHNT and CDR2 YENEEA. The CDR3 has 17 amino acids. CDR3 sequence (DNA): TGTGCCAGCACCAAACAAGAAGCGGTATCGAACACCGGGGAGCTGTTTTTT. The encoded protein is CASTKQEAVSNTGELFF.

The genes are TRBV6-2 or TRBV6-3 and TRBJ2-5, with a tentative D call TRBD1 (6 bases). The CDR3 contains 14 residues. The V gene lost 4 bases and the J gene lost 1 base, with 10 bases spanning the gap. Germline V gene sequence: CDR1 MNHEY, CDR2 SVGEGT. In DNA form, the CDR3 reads TGTGCCAGCAGTTCCTGGACAGCCCAAGAGACCCAGTACTTC. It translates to CASSSWTAQETQYF.

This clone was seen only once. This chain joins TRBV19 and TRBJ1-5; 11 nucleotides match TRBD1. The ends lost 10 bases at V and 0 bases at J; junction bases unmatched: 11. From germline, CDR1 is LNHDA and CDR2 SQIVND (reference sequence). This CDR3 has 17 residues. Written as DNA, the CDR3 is TGTGCCACTCGATTGGGACAGGGGGGATATAGCAATCAGCCCCAGCATTTT. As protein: CATRLGQGGYSNQPQHF.

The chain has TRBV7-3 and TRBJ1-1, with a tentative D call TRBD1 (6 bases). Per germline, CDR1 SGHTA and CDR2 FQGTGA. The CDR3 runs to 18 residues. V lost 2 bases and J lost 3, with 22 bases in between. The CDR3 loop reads CASSLPPALQGYYTEAFF. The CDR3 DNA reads TGTGCCAGCAGCTTACCACCCGCTTTACAGGGTTACTACACTGAAGCTTTCTTT.

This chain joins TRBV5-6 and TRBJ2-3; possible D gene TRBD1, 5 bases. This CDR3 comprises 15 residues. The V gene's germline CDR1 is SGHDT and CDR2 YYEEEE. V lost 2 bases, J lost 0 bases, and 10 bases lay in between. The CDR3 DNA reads TGTGCCAGCAGCTTTTTCCAGGGTAGCACAGATACGCAGTATTTT. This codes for CASSFFQGSTDTQYF.

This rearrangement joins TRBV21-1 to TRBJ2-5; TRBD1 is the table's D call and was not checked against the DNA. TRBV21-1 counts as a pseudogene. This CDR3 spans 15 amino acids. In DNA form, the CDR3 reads TGTGCCAGCAAAACGATAACAGAAGCCCCAGAGACCCAGTACTTC. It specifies CASKTITEAPETQYF.

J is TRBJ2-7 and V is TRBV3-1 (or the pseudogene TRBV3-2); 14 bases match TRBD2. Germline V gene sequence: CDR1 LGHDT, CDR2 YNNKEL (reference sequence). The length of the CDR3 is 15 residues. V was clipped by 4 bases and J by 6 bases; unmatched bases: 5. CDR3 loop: CASSRKGTSGGEQYF. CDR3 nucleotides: TGTGCCAGCAGCCGAAAAGGGACTAGCGGGGGCGAGCAGTACTTC.

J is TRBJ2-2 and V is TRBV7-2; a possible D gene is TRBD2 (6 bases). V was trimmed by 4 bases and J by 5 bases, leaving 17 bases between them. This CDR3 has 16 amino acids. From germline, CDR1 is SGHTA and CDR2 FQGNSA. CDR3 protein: CASSSPGEENTGELFF. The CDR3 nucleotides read TGTGCCAGCAGCTCTCCGGGGGAGGAGAATACCGGGGAGCTGTTTTTT. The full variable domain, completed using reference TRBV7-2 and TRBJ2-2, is GAGVSQSPSNKVTEKGKDVELRCDPISGHTALYWYRQSLGQGLEFLIYFQGNSAPDKSGLPSDRFSAERTGGSVSTLTIQRTQQEDSAVYLCASSSPGEENTGELFFGEGSRLTVL.

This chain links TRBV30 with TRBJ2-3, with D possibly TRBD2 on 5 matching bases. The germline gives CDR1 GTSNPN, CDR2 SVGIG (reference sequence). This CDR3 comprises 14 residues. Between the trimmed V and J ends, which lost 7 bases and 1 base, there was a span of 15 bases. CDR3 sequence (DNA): TGTGCCTCCACGGGTAGCGTCGGCACAGATACGCAGTATTTT. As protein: CASTGSVGTDTQYF.

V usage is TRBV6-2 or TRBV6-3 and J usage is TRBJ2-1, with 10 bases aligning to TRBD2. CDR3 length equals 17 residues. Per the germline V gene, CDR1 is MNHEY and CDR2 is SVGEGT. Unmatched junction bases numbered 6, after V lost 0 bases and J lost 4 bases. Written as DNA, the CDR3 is TGTGCCAGCAGTTACTCGGCTAGCGGGAGTCTTTACAATGAGCAGTTCTTC. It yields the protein CASSYSASGSLYNEQFF.

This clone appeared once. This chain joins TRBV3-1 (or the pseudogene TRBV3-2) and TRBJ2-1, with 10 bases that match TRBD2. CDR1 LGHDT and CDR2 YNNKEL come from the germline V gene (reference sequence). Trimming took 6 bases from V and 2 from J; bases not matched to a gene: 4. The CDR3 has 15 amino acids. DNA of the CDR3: TGTGCCAGCAGTGTAACTAGCGGGACCTACAATGAGCAGTTCTTC. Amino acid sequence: CASSVTSGTYNEQFF.

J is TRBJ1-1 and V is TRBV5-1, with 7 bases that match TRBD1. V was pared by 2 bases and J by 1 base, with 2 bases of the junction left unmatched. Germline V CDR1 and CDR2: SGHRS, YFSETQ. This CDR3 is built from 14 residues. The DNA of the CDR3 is TGCGCCAGCAGCTTAAACAGGGGGAACACTGAAGCTTTCTTT. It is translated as CASSLNRGNTEAFF.

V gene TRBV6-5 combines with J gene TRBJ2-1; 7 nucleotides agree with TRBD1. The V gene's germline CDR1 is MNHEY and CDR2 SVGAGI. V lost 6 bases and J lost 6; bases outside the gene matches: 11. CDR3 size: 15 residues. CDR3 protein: CASRPRQGWGNEQFF. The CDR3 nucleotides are TGTGCCAGCAGGCCCCGACAGGGATGGGGCAATGAGCAGTTCTTC.

CDR3 amino acids: CASSYGQVRGAFF. The CDR3 DNA follows: TGTGCCAGCAGTTACGGACAGGTCCGTGGAGCTTTCTTT. The V gene is TRBV28, the J gene TRBJ1-1; 7 nucleotides align to TRBD1. V shed 4 bases, J shed 10 bases, and the junction held 9 bases outside the gene matches. Germline V gene data show CDR1 as MDHEN and CDR2 as SYDVKM. The CDR3 spans 13 residues.

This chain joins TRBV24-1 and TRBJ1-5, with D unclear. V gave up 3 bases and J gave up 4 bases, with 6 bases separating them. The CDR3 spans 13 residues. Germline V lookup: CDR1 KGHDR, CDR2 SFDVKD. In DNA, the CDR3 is TGTGCCACCAGTGATCAAGCTAATCAGCCCCAGCATTTT. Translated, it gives CATSDQANQPQHF.

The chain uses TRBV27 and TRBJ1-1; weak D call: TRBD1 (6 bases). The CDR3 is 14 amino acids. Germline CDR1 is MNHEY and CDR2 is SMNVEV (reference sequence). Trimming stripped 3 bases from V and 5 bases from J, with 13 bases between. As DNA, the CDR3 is TGTGCCAGCAGTTTCTTAGCAGGGGAAACTGAAGCTTTCTTT. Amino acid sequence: CASSFLAGETEAFF.

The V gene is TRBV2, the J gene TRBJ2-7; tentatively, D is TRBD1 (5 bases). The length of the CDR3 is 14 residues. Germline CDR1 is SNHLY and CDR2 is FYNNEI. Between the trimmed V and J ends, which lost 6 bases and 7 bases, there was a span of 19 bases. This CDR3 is CASSLTPSAGEQYF. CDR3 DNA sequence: TGTGCCAGCAGCCTAACCCCTTCGGCAGGGGAGCAGTACTTC.

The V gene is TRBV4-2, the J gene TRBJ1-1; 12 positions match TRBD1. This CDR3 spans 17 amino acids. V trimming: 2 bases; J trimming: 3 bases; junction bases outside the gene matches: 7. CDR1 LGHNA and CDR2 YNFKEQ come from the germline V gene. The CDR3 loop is CASSQRDRGRLDTEAFF. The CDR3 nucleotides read TGTGCCAGCAGCCAACGGGACAGGGGGCGTTTGGACACTGAAGCTTTCTTT.

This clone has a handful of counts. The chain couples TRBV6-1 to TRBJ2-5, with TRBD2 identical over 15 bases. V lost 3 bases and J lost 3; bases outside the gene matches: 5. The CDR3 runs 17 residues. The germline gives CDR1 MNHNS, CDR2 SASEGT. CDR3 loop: CASSEGLAGGREETQYF. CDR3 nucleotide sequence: TGTGCCAGCAGTGAGGGACTAGCGGGAGGTAGGGAAGAGACCCAGTACTTC.

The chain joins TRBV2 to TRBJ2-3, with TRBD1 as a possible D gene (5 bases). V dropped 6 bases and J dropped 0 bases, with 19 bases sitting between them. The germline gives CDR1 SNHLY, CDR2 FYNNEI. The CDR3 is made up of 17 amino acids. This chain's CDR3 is CASRRGDSTTSTDTQYF. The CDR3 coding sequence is TGTGCCAGCAGGCGTGGAGACAGCACAACTAGCACAGATACGCAGTATTTT.

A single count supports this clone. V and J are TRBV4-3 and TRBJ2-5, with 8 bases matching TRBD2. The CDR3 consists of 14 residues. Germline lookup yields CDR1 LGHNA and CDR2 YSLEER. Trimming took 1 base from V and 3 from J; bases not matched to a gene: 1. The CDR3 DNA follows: TGCGCCAGCAGCCAAGCGGGACTAGAAGAGACCCAGTACTTC. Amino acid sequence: CASSQAGLEETQYF.

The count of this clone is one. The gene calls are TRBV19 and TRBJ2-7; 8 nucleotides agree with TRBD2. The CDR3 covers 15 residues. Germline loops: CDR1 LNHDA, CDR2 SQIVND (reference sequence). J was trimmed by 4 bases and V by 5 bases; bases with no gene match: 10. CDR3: CASSPAREGRYEQYF. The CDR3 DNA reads TGTGCCAGTAGTCCCGCCCGGGAGGGCCGGTACGAGCAGTACTTC.